A single sample is the source of the 30 T cell receptor beta chains below, sequenced in a study of spatial heterogeneity in lung cancer. Study-wide findings and caveats: Tumoral mutation counts were tracked by counts of expanded intratumoral alpha and beta TCRs.

These receptors have no identified antigens. TCRdb recomputed calls from the 5' RACE reads with MiXCR, one row per CDR3 protein. This sample has about 100,000 distinct CDR3 sequences, with around 4.3% found just once. Noted time point: sample taken at primary tumor resection. Sample: lung tumor tissue, taken at surgery. The receptor set was obtained from a male donor with early-stage non-small cell lung cancer.

V gene TRBV11-2 combines with J gene TRBJ1-3; D unclear. There are 14 residues in the CDR3. Germline V gene lookup returns CDR1 SGHAT and CDR2 FQNNGV. Trimming took off 6 bases at V and 0 bases at J, with 9 bases between the two ends. The CDR3 loop is CASSQKYSGNTIYF. The CDR3 DNA follows: TGTGCCAGCAGTCAAAAATACTCTGGAAACACCATATATTTT.

This clonotype was counted many times. J is TRBJ2-2 and V is TRBV10-3; D is undetermined. The CDR3 has 13 residues. Germline values: CDR1 ENHRY, CDR2 SYGVKD. V was clipped by 3 bases and J by 5 bases, with 7 bases between them. The CDR3 nucleotides read TGTGCCATCAGTGAATACACGACCGGGGAGCTGTTTTTT. It encodes CAISEYTTGELFF.

This clonotype came up many times. The chain recombines TRBV4-1 with TRBJ1-3; 9 nucleotides align to TRBD1. Germline V CDR1 and CDR2: MGHRA, YSYEKL. The CDR3 covers 19 residues. The V gene end was trimmed by 1 base and the J gene end by 0 bases; junction bases not matched to a gene: 10. CDR3 loop: CASSQATGTGTSSGNTIYF. In DNA form, the CDR3 reads TGCGCCAGCAGCCAAGCTACGGGGACAGGGACAAGCTCTGGAAACACCATATATTTT.

This clonotype was seen many times. The chain recombines TRBV25-1 with TRBJ2-2, with D unclear. The CDR3 is 17 residues long. Trimming left V 4 bases short and J 7 bases short, with 22 bases between. Germline CDR1 MGHDK, CDR2 SYGVNS. CDR3 bases: TGTGCCAGCAGTGTCCGGGCCCCCGGTCAATTCGGCGGGGAGCTGTTTTTT. This translates into CASSVRAPGQFGGELFF.

This clonotype was counted ten times or more. CDR3 coding DNA: TGTGCCAGCAGCCCGGGACAGCCCCAAGAGACCCAGTACTTC. This encodes CASSPGQPQETQYF. V is TRBV28 and J is TRBJ2-5; 7 positions agree with TRBD1. The CDR3 runs to 14 residues. Germline V gives CDR1 MDHEN, CDR2 SYDVKM. Trimming at V came to 6 bases and at J to 1 base, leaving 5 bases not matched to a gene.

Ten or more counts support this clonotype. This chain joins TRBV7-9 and TRBJ1-4, with a tentative D call TRBD1 (6 bases). V dropped 5 bases and J dropped 3 bases, with 10 bases sitting between them. Germline CDR1 is SEHNR and CDR2 is FQNEAQ (reference sequence). The CDR3 runs to 14 residues. CDR3: CASSRGQANEKLFF. The CDR3 nucleotides are TGTGCCAGCAGCCGGGGACAAGCTAATGAAAAACTGTTTTTT.

In its sample, this clonotype was seen many times. The V and J genes are TRBV6-6 and TRBJ2-7, with 7 bases identical to TRBD1. The V gene's germline CDR1 is MNHNY and CDR2 SVGAGI (reference sequence). V shed 6 bases, J shed 6 bases, and the junction held 8 bases outside the gene matches. There are 13 residues in the CDR3. CDR3 sequence (DNA): TGTGCCAGCAGCCCGACAGGGCCACTCGAGCAGTACTTC. As protein: CASSPTGPLEQYF.

This clonotype was observed many times. J is TRBJ2-3 and V is TRBV7-9; the match to TRBD1 covers 9 bases. Trimming at V came to 8 bases and at J to 3 bases, leaving 12 bases not matched to a gene. This CDR3 is 16 amino acids long. Per the germline V gene, CDR1 is SEHNR and CDR2 is FQNEAQ (reference sequence). The CDR3, as DNA: TGTGCCAGCCTCACCCGCCGGGACAGGGAAACAGATACGCAGTATTTT. Encoded protein: CASLTRRDRETDTQYF.

This clonotype has a count of ten or more. The rearrangement uses TRBV28 and TRBJ2-7, with 7 bases that match TRBD1. The CDR3 is 14 residues long. CDR1 MDHEN and CDR2 SYDVKM come from the germline V gene. V lost 9 bases, J lost 0 bases, and 8 bases stayed unmatched. This CDR3 is CARDDRVPSYEQYF. For the CDR3, the DNA is TGTGCCAGAGATGACAGGGTTCCCTCCTACGAGCAGTACTTC. Based on the CDR3 plus reference TRBV28 and TRBJ2-7, the full variable domain is DVKVTQSSRYLVKRTGEKVFLECVQDMDHENMFWYRQDPGLGLRLIYFSYDVKMKEKGDIPEGYSVSREKKERFSLILESASTNQTSMYLCARDDRVPSYEQYFGPGTRLTVT.

This clonotype was recorded many times. The chain links TRBV15 to TRBJ2-1, with D perhaps matching TRBD1 or TRBD2 (5 bases each). The V end was cut by 0 bases, the J end by 8 bases, with 23 bases between. Germline V CDR1 and CDR2: LNHNV, YYDKDF (reference sequence). CDR3 length: 18 residues. The CDR3 sequence is CATSRDLSGRGVLDEQFF. CDR3 coding DNA: TGTGCCACCAGCAGAGATCTTTCGGGGAGAGGGGTGCTGGATGAGCAGTTCTTC.

This clonotype occurred many times. This chain uses TRBV5-1 with TRBJ2-3; maybe TRBD2 (5 bases). The CDR3 consists of 13 residues. V lost 7 bases and J 2 bases, leaving 11 bases between the germline ends. The germline gives CDR1 SGHRS, CDR2 YFSETQ. CDR3 coding DNA: TGCGCCAGCGGCCAGACTAACACAGATACGCAGTATTTT. It yields the protein CASGQTNTDTQYF.

This clonotype showed up many times. This chain links TRBV20-1 with TRBJ2-3; 8 nucleotides agree with TRBD1. The germline V gene encodes CDR1 DFQATT and CDR2 SNEGSKA (reference sequence). Losses at the gene ends were 5 bases for V and 1 base for J; bases not matched to a gene: 11. The CDR3 is 16 amino acids. The CDR3 sequence is CSASGQGPKGTDTQYF. The CDR3 nucleotides are TGCAGTGCTTCAGGACAGGGCCCTAAGGGCACAGATACGCAGTATTTT.

This clonotype was found many times. This chain links TRBV28 with TRBJ2-2; no reliable D call. Germline-derived CDR1 and CDR2 are MDHEN and SYDVKM. V lost 4 bases and J lost 6, with 9 bases in between. The CDR3 sequence is 13 residues long. CDR3 in DNA: TGTGCCAGCAGTTCAAAGCTCGCCGGGGAGCTGTTTTTT. Amino acids: CASSSKLAGELFF.

The CDR3 DNA reads as TGTGCCAGCAGTTATCAGCCGATTCTCAATCAGCCCCAGCATTTT. Its protein product is CASSYQPILNQPQHF. The chain uses TRBV28 and TRBJ1-5; D unresolved. Germline V lookup: CDR1 MDHEN, CDR2 SYDVKM. V gave up 4 bases and J gave up 3 bases, with 13 bases separating them. This CDR3 has 15 amino acids. Drawing the rest from reference TRBV28 and TRBJ1-5, the complete variable domain is DVKVTQSSRYLVKRTGEKVFLECVQDMDHENMFWYRQDPGLGLRLIYFSYDVKMKEKGDIPEGYSVSREKKERFSLILESASTNQTSMYLCASSYQPILNQPQHFGDGTRLSIL.

Points on this clonotype: A read error may be the cause here, since a much bigger clone is one base away. This sequence joins TRBV20-1 and TRBJ2-3; D ambiguous. Between the trimmed V and J ends, which lost 5 bases and 5 bases, there was a span of 17 bases. The CDR3 loop spans 14 amino acids. The germline CDR1 and CDR2 sequences are DFQATT and SNEGSKA (reference sequence). The CDR3 region has the DNA TGCAGTGCTCCCAACCCACTGGAGCAAGATACGCAGTATTTT. Encoded protein: CSAPNPLEQDTQYF.

The chain carries TRBV28 and TRBJ1-2; D is undetermined. The CDR3 has 15 residues. Germline-derived CDR1 and CDR2 are MDHEN and SYDVKM. The V and J ends lost 2 bases and 2 bases respectively, with 12 bases between them. CDR3 sequence (DNA): TGTGCCAGCAGTTTACGTCTCACTGGCAACTATGGCTACACCTTC. Translation: CASSLRLTGNYGYTF.

Many counts were recorded for this clonotype. The V call is TRBV7-9, the J call TRBJ1-5; 8 nucleotides agree with TRBD1. The CDR3 runs 14 residues. J was trimmed by 3 bases and V by 4 bases; bases with no gene match: 2. Germline lookup yields CDR1 SEHNR and CDR2 FQNEAQ (reference sequence). CDR3 sequence: CASSSTGDNQPQHF. The CDR3 DNA is TGTGCCAGCAGCTCGACAGGGGACAATCAGCCCCAGCATTTT.

The gene calls are TRBV28 and TRBJ1-5, with D tentatively TRBD1 (5 bases). This CDR3 has 12 amino acids. Trimming removed 4 bases at V and 11 bases at J, with 12 bases between. Germline V gene lookup returns CDR1 MDHEN and CDR2 SYDVKM. The CDR3 spells CASSSGAVAQHF. The DNA for the CDR3 is TGTGCCAGCAGTTCCGGGGCAGTTGCCCAGCATTTT. Full variable domain (rest looked up from reference TRBV28 and TRBJ1-5): DVKVTQSSRYLVKRTGEKVFLECVQDMDHENMFWYRQDPGLGLRLIYFSYDVKMKEKGDIPEGYSVSREKKERFSLILESASTNQTSMYLCASSSGAVAQHFGDGTRLSIL.

This clonotype was seen many times. The genes are TRBV5-1 and TRBJ1-4, with D unclear. V was pared by 1 base and J by 5 bases, with 9 bases between. The CDR3 sequence is 14 residues long. Germline CDR1 reads SGHRS; CDR2 reads YFSETQ. CDR3 DNA: TGCGCCAGCAGCTTGTTTGGAGAGAATGAAAAACTGTTTTTT. Translated, it gives CASSLFGENEKLFF.

There are a few counts of this clonotype. This chain connects TRBV12-3 or TRBV12-4 to TRBJ2-7; 10 nucleotides align to TRBD2. V lost 6 bases to trimming and J lost 5 bases; unmatched junction nucleotides: 10. The CDR3 extends over 15 amino acids. CDR3 loop: CASSWSTSGEDEQYF. The CDR3 nucleotides read TGTGCCAGCAGCTGGTCTACTAGCGGGGAGGACGAGCAGTACTTC.

This clonotype was counted only a few times. V gene TRBV27 combines with J gene TRBJ2-3, with 9 bases lining up with TRBD2. Germline lookup yields CDR1 MNHEY and CDR2 SMNVEV (reference sequence). The CDR3 runs 15 residues. V dropped 5 bases and J dropped 4; count of bases not matched to a gene: 7. The DNA for the CDR3 is TGTGCCAGCAGTCTTAGCGGGAGAGGTGCAGATACGCAGTATTTT. This gives the protein CASSLSGRGADTQYF.

This clonotype was seen at least ten times. The genes are TRBV18 and TRBJ1-1; D is uncertain. The germline V gene has CDR1 KGHSH and CDR2 LQKENI. This CDR3 has 14 residues. The ends were cut back, 2 bases at V and 3 bases at J, with 10 bases in the middle. CDR3 coding DNA: TGTGCCAGCTCACCAAATCTAGAGGACACTGAAGCTTTCTTT. Residues: CASSPNLEDTEAFF.

The table lists this clonotype with a few counts. The rearrangement links TRBV12-3 or TRBV12-4 to TRBJ2-3; 8 bases are shared with TRBD1. This CDR3 spans 14 amino acids. V trimming: 3 bases; J trimming: 7 bases; junction bases outside the gene matches: 6. This CDR3 is CASSLFRGLNTQYF. The CDR3 DNA reads as TGTGCCAGCAGTTTGTTCAGGGGGCTTAATACGCAGTATTTT.

This clonotype was observed a few times. The chain couples TRBV3-1 to TRBJ2-3, with a possible D match to TRBD2 (6 bases). Trimming cost V 4 bases and J 1 base, with 18 bases left between them. CDR1 is LGHDT and CDR2 is YNNKEL in the germline V gene (reference sequence). This CDR3 has 17 residues. The DNA for the CDR3 is TGTGCCAGCAGCCCAGGTAACCGGGACTTCCGCACAGATACGCAGTATTTT. It codes for CASSPGNRDFRTDTQYF.

This clonotype was counted ten times or more. This chain uses TRBV28 with TRBJ2-5; D remains unclear. V lost 5 bases, J lost 6 bases, and 16 bases lay in between. CDR1 is MDHEN, CDR2 SYDVKM, per germline. CDR3 length equals 14 residues. Here the CDR3 reads CASSLPGPRKTQYF. DNA for the CDR3: TGTGCCAGCAGTCTTCCGGGCCCCCGAAAGACCCAGTACTTC.

The chain recombines TRBV28 with TRBJ2-5; 11 bases map to TRBD1. The CDR3 contains 12 residues. Germline trimming cut 6 bases from V and 9 bases from J; bases unmatched to any gene: 3. Germline-derived CDR1 and CDR2 are MDHEN and SYDVKM. CDR3 sequence: CASRPGQGAQYF. In DNA form, the CDR3 reads TGTGCCAGCAGACCGGGACAGGGGGCCCAGTACTTC.

This clonotype turned up a few times. The rearrangement joins TRBV6-6 to TRBJ1-6; 10 bases line up with TRBD1. V shed 1 base, J shed 10 bases, and the junction held 4 bases outside the gene matches. CDR1 MNHNY and CDR2 SVGAGI come from the germline V gene (reference sequence). CDR3 length: 15 residues. The DNA of the CDR3 is TGTGCCAGCAGTTACTGGGACAGGGGAGGCTCACCCCTCCACTTT. This translates into CASSYWDRGGSPLHF.

This clonotype was counted ten times or more. The chain has TRBV20-1 and TRBJ2-1; perhaps D is TRBD1 or TRBD2 (5 bases each). Trimming took 0 bases from V and 6 from J, leaving 12 bases between them. This CDR3 has 14 amino acids. CDR1 is DFQATT and CDR2 is SNEGSKA in the germline V gene (reference sequence). CDR3 amino acids: CSARDGAGGNEQFF. The CDR3, as DNA: TGCAGTGCTAGAGATGGTGCTGGGGGCAATGAGCAGTTCTTC.

In this sample, this clonotype turned up many times. The chain carries TRBV27 and TRBJ2-3, with D possibly TRBD2 on 5 matching bases. The CDR3 loop spans 15 amino acids. CDR1 and CDR2 from the germline V gene are MNHEY and SMNVEV (reference sequence). Trimming pared 6 bases from V and 3 bases from J, leaving 16 bases between. The CDR3 bases are TGTGCCAGCAGAGAATGGTCGGGAAATACAGATACGCAGTATTTT. Translation: CASREWSGNTDTQYF.

This chain joins TRBV7-8 and TRBJ1-5; D not certain. The V gene's germline CDR1 is SGHVS and CDR2 FQNEAQ. CDR3 length: 14 residues. The germline V and J ends were trimmed by 4 bases and 2 bases, with 9 bases remaining between them. DNA for the CDR3: TGTGCCAGCAGCTCATCGAATGGCAATCAGCCCCAGCATTTT. This gives the protein CASSSSNGNQPQHF.